A selection of T cell receptor beta chains follows, all from one sample in a study of shared clonotypes between healthy human individuals. TCRdb's table, derived via immunoSEQ multiplex PCR, lists solely in-frame clones and lacks some. The sample consists of over 1.5 million clones, 98% of them appearing once. Sequences were obtained from naive CD4+ T cells sorted from blood. Source of these receptors: a man aged 25-45 years in good health. Both conserved end residues are part of each CDR3. The order of the fields is clone size, V gene, D gene, J gene, CDR3 protein, CDR3 DNA. D genes are given only for firm matches. The size field is filled for only some rows; it gives once, few, many or a size class.

NA	TRBV19	TRBD2	TRBJ2-3	CASSKAGAPDTQYF	TGTGCCAGTAGTAAGGCGGGAGCCCCAGATACGCAGTATTTT
NA	TRBV6-4	NA	TRBJ1-2	CASSRTGYGDGYTF	TGTGCCAGCAGTAGAACAGGGTACGGAGATGGCTACACCTTC
once	TRBV9	NA	TRBJ1-1	CASGGDPNTEAFF	TGTGCCAGCGGGGGCGACCCGAACACTGAAGCTTTCTTT
NA	TRBV23-1	NA	TRBJ1-5	CASTAQGKYSNQPQHF	TGCGCCAGCACCGCACAGGGAAAGTATAGCAATCAGCCCCAGCATTTT
NA	TRBV10-3	NA	TRBJ2-7	CAITDYYGVGEQYF	TGTGCCATCACCGATTACTACGGGGTTGGCGAGCAGTACTTC
NA	TRBV5-1	NA	TRBJ2-5	CASGYSSQETQYF	TGCGCCAGCGGTTACAGCAGCCAAGAGACCCAGTACTTC
NA	TRBV5-4	TRBD2	TRBJ2-7	CASSTIAGGPTAEQYF	TGTGCCAGCAGCACGATAGCGGGAGGCCCCACCGCCGAGCAGTACTTC
NA	TRBV9	TRBD1	TRBJ2-3	CASSVETGVDTQYF	TGTGCCAGCAGCGTAGAAACAGGGGTAGATACGCAGTATTTT
NA	TRBV5-4	NA	TRBJ2-7	CASSLRPGTSGSYEQYF	TGTGCCAGCAGCTTGCGTCCCGGGACATCCGGATCCTACGAGCAGTACTTC
NA	TRBV6-1	TRBD2	TRBJ2-5	CASSEERGRRETQYF	TGTGCCAGCAGTGAAGAGCGGGGGCGCAGGGAGACCCAGTACTTC
NA	TRBV2	TRBD2	TRBJ2-1	CASSHRLADKYNEQFF	TGTGCCAGCAGCCACCGACTAGCGGACAAATACAATGAGCAGTTCTTC
NA	TRBV5-1	TRBD2	TRBJ2-1	CASSRGTSGRVENEQFF	TGCGCCAGCAGCCGGGGGACTAGCGGGAGGGTTGAGAATGAGCAGTTCTTC
NA	TRBV29-1	NA	TRBJ2-5	CSVGGANLETQYF	TGCAGCGTTGGGGGGGCAAACCTAGAGACCCAGTACTTC
NA	TRBV19	NA	TRBJ1-5	CASSILRQQPQHF	TGTGCCAGTAGTATTCTCAGGCAGCAGCCCCAGCATTTT
NA	TRBV6-4	TRBD2	TRBJ2-3	CASSVDPAGKGDTQYF	TGTGCCAGCAGTGTAGACCCAGCGGGAAAGGGGGATACGCAGTATTTT
NA	TRBV29-1	NA	TRBJ2-7	CSATHVGKGDGYEQYF	TGCAGCGCCACCCATGTCGGAAAAGGCGATGGTTACGAGCAGTACTTC
NA	TRBV7-7	NA	TRBJ2-3	CASSLTGPDTQYF	TGTGCTAGCAGCTTAACTGGCCCAGATACGCAGTATTTT
NA	TRBV6-6	NA	TRBJ2-7	CASSKPRGDEQYF	TGTGCCAGCAGCAAGCCCCGGGGAGACGAGCAGTACTTC
NA	TRBV27	NA	TRBJ1-2	CASSPVGRTSNYGYTF	TGTGCCAGCAGTCCCGTCGGACGGACATCTAACTATGGCTACACCTTC
NA	TRBV2	NA	TRBJ2-7	CASRGDHVYEQYF	TGTGCCAGCAGAGGGGACCACGTGTACGAGCAGTACTTC